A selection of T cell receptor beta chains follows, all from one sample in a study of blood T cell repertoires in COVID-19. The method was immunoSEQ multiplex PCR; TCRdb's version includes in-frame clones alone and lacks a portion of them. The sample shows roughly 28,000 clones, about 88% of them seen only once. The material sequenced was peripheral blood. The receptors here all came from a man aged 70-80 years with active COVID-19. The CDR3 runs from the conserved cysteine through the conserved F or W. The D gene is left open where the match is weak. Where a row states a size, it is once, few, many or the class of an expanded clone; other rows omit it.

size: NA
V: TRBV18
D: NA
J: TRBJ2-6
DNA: TGTGCCAGCTCACTTTTCGTCTCTGGGGCCAACGTCCTGACTTTC
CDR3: CASSLFVSGANVLTF

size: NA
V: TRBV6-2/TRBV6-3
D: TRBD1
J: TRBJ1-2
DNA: TGTGCCAGCAGTTACCGGCAGGGGGCTGGCTACACCTTC
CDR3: CASSYRQGAGYTF

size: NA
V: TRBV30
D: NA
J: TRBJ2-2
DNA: TGTGCCTGGAAGACAGGTTACACCGGGGAGCTGTTTTTT
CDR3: CAWKTGYTGELFF

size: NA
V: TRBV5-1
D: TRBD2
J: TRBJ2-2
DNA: TGCGCCAGCATCAAGACTAGCGGGGACCTCGGGGAGCTGTTTTTT
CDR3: CASIKTSGDLGELFF

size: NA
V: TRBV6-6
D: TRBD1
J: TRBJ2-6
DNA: TGTGCCAGCAGTCTAAATGCGATCCCAGGGGGCGCAGCTGGGGCCAACGTCCTGACTTTC
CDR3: CASSLNAIPGGAAGANVLTF

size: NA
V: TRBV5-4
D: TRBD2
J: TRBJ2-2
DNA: TGTGCCAGCAGCTTGGCTAGCGGGGGGGCCGGGGAGCTGTTTTTT
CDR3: CASSLASGGAGELFF

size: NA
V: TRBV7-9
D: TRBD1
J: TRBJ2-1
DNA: TGTGCCAGCAGCATGAGAGGGGGCCTTAGCTCCTACAATGAGCAGTTCTTC
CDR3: CASSMRGGLSSYNEQFF

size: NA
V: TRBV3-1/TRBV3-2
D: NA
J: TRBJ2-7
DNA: TGTGCCAGCAGCCAAAGGGGGACGACCTTATACTTC
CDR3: CASSQRGTTLYF

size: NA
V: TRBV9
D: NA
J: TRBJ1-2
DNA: TGTGCCAGCAGCGTAGGGGCGGGGAGCGGGGATGGCTACACCTTC
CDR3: CASSVGAGSGDGYTF

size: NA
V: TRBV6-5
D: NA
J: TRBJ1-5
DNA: TGTGCCAGCAGGGGGGGTAGCAGCAATCAGCCCCAGCATTTT
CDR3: CASRGGSSNQPQHF

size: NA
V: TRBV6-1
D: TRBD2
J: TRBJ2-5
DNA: TGTGCCAGCAGTGAAGCGGGGGGACTAATCGGGGAGACCCAGTACTTC
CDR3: CASSEAGGLIGETQYF

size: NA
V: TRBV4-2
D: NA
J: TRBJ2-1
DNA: TGTGCCAGCAGCCTCGGGACTCTCCGCGGTGAGCAGTTCTTC
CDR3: CASSLGTLRGEQFF

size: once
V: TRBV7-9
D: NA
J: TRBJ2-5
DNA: TGTGCCAGCAGCACACCCCCGGGGGTTTTCCAAGAGACCCAGTACTTC
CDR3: CASSTPPGVFQETQYF

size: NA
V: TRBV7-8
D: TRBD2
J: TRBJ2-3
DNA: TGTGCCAGCAGCTTTACTCCGGGACTAGCGGGCGCAGATACGCAGTATTTT
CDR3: CASSFTPGLAGADTQYF

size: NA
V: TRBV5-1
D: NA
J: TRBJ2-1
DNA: TGCGCCAGCAGCTTGTACAGGGTCGATGAGCAGTTCTTC
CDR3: CASSLYRVDEQFF

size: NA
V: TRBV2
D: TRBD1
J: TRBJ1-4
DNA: TGTGCCAGCAGTGGGACAGGGGAGGAAAAACTGTTTTTT
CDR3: CASSGTGEEKLFF

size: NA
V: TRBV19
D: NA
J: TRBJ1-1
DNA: TGTGCCAGTAGTATAGACCCCACAGGGAGGGACACTGAAGCTTTCTTT
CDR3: CASSIDPTGRDTEAFF

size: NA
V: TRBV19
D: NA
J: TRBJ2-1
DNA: TGTGCCAGTGGGCGAGCTTACAATGAGCAGTTCTTC
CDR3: CASGRAYNEQFF

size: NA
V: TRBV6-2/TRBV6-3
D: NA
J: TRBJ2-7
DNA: TGTGCCAGCAGCGACGGACAGTCCTACGAGCAGTACTTC
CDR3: CASSDGQSYEQYF

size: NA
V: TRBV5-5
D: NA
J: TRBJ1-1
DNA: TGTGCCAGCAGCTTGGCCATAGTCCGGGGGTCTGAAGCTTTCTTT
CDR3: CASSLAIVRGSEAFF

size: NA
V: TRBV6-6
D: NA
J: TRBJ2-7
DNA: TGTGCCAGCACCTTAGGGACTCAAGCCTACGAGCAGTACTTC
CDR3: CASTLGTQAYEQYF

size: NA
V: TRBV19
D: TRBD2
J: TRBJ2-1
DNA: TGTGCCAGTAGTTCATTTAGCGGGGGTAACAATGAGCAGTTCTTC
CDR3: CASSSFSGGNNEQFF

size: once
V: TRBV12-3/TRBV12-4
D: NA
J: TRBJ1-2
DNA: TGTGCCAGCAGCCCCGACGAGGGCTATGGCTACACCTTC
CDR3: CASSPDEGYGYTF

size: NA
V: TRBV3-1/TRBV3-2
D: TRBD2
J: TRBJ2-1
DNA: TGTGCCAGCAGTTTGACTAGCGGGGGGCCCTACAATGAGCAGTTCTTC
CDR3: CASSLTSGGPYNEQFF

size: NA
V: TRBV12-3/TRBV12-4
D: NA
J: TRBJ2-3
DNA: TGTGCCAGCCAGAGGGGGACAGATACGCAGTATTTT
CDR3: CASQRGTDTQYF

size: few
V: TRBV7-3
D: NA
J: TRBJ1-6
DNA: TGTGCCAGCAGATCCGACAGAGATTCACCCCTCCACTTT
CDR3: CASRSDRDSPLHF

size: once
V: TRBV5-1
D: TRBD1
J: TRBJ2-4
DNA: TGCGCCAGCAGCTTGGAGAGAACTACAGGGGGCAAAAACATTCAGTACTTC
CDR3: CASSLERTTGGKNIQYF

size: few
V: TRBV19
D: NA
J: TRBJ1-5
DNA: TGTGCCAGTAGTATCCGCGGGGTCAATCAGCCCCAGCATTTT
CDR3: CASSIRGVNQPQHF

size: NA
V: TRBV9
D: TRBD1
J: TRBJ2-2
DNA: TGTGCCAGCAGCCCGACAGGGGGCCCCGGGGAGCTGTTTTTT
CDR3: CASSPTGGPGELFF

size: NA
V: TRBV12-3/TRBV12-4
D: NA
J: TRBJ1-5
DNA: TGTGCCAGCAGTTTAGGGGCACCTCAGCCCCAGCATTTT
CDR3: CASSLGAPQPQHF

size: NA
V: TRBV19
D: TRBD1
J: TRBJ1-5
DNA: TGTGCCAGTAGTATAAACAGGGGGCCTCAGCCCCAGCATTTT
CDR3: CASSINRGPQPQHF

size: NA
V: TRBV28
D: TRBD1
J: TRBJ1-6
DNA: TGTGCCAGCAGGAGACAGGGGTATAATTCACCCCTCCACTTT
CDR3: CASRRQGYNSPLHF

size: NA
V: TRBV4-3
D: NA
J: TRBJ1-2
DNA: TGCGCCAGCAGCCAAGCGGGGGGGATTGGAAAGTATGGCTACACCTTC
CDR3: CASSQAGGIGKYGYTF

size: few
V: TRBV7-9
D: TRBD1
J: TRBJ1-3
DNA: TGTGCCAGCAGCTTAGTCTCCCTGACAGGGGCTGGAAACACCATATATTTT
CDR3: CASSLVSLTGAGNTIYF

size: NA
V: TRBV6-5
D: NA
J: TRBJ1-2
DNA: TGTGCCAGCAGTTCTGGCGCCGGGTCTGGCTACACCTTC
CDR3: CASSSGAGSGYTF

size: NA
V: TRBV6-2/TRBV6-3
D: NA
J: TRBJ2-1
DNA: TGTGCCAGCAGTTACTCACTGCGGGAGCAGTTCTTC
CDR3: CASSYSLREQFF

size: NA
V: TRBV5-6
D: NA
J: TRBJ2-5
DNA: TGTGCCAGCAGATTCAGGGGCGGGGGAGAGACCCAGTACTTC
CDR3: CASRFRGGGETQYF

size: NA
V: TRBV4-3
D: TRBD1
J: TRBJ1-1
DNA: TGCGCCAGCAGCCAAGAAGGGCCAGGGGGCGTACGCACTGAAGCTTTCTTT
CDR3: CASSQEGPGGVRTEAFF

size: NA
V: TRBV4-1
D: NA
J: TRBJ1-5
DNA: TGCGCCAGCAGCCAAGATCAGACAGCCAATCAGCCCCAGCATTTT
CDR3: CASSQDQTANQPQHF

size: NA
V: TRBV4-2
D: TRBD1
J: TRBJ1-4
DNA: TGTGCCAGCAGTCTCGACAGGGTCACTGAAAAACTGTTTTTT
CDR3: CASSLDRVTEKLFF

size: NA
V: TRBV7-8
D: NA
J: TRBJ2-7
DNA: TGTGCCAGCAGCTTGAGGACACCCGAGCAGTACTTC
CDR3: CASSLRTPEQYF

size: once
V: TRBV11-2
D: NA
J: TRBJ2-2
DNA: TGTGCCAGCAGCTTAGATCGAGGGAGAGGGGAGCTGTTTTTT
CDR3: CASSLDRGRGELFF

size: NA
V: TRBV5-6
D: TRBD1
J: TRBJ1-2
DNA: TGTGCCAGCACCAGGAGGACAGGGGCGCACTATGGCTACACCTTC
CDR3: CASTRRTGAHYGYTF

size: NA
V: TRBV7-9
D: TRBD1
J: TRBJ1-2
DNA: TGTGCCAGCAGTGCCGGGACAGGGAACTATGGCTACACCTTC
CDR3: CASSAGTGNYGYTF

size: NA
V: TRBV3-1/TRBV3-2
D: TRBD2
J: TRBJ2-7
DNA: TGTGCCAGCAGCCATCTTTACGGCGGCGGGGGAACCGGGCAGTACTTC
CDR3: CASSHLYGGGGTGQYF

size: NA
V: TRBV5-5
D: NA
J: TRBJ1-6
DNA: TGTGCCAGCAGCTTGGGACAGTATAATTCACCCCTCCACTTT
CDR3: CASSLGQYNSPLHF

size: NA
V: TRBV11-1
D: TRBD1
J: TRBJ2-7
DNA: TGTGCCAGCAGCTTTGACAGGGGCGGACACGAGCAGTACTTC
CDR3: CASSFDRGGHEQYF

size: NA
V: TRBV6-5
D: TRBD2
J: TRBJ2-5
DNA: TGTGCCACCGGGGGGGTAGGAGAGACCCAGTACTTC
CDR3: CATGGVGETQYF

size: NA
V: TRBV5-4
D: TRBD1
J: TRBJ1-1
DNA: TGTGCCAGCAGCGCCGGACAGGGGGCGAACACTGAAGCTTTCTTT
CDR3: CASSAGQGANTEAFF

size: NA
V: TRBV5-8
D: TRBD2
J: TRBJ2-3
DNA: TGTGCCAGCAGCTTGGCCCTTACTAGCGGGGGCACAGATACGCAGTATTTT
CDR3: CASSLALTSGGTDTQYF

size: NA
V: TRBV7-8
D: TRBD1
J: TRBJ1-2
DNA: TGTGCCAGCAGCTCTTACTTAGGCAGGGGGACTGGCTACACCTTC
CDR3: CASSSYLGRGTGYTF

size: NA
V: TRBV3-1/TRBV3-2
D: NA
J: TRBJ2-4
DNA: TGTGCCAGCAGCCAAGCGGGTAACATTCAGTACTTC
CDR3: CASSQAGNIQYF

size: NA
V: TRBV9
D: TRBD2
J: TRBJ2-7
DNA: TGTGCCAGCAGTGAGCCGGGACTATACTACGAGCAGTACTTC
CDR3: CASSEPGLYYEQYF

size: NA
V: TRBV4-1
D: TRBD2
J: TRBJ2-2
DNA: TGCGCCAGCAGCCAAGAACATCGGGGGGGCATGTATCCCGGGGAGCTGTTTTTT
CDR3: CASSQEHRGGMYPGELFF

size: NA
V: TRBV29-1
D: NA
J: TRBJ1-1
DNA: TGCAGCGTTGAGGACAGGAACACTGAAGCTTTCTTT
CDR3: CSVEDRNTEAFF